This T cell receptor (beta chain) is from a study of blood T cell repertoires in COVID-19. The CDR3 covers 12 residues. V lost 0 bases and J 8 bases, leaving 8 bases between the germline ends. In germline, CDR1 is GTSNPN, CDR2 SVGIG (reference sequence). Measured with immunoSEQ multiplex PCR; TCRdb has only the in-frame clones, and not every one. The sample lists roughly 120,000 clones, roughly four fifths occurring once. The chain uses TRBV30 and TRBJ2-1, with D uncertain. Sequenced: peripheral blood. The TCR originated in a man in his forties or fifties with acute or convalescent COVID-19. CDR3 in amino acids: CAWSVLRDEQFF. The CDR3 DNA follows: TGTGCCTGGAGTGTACTCCGGGATGAGCAGTTCTTC.